The 27 T cell receptor beta chains given below trace back to one sample, sequenced in a study of cytomegalovirus exposure and HLA in healthy donors. Vbeta (60) and Jbeta (13) primers were used in the PCR. TCRdb's copy holds only in-frame clones and misses some; the assay was immunoSEQ multiplex PCR. The top ten hold 7.7% of the sample, which has 150,000 to 160,000 clones, 70% to 80% seen once. Source material: PBMCs. The receptors were sampled from a man younger than 40 in good health and CMV-seropositive.

The chain joins TRBV27 to TRBJ1-2; 8 nucleotides align to TRBD1. Germline assignment: CDR1 MNHEY and CDR2 SMNVEV (reference sequence). The V and J ends lost 2 bases and 4 bases, in that order; junction bases with no gene match: 3. The CDR3 is 14 amino acids. This CDR3 is CASSLQGAGYGYTF. The DNA for the CDR3 is TGTGCCAGCAGTTTACAGGGGGCCGGCTATGGCTACACCTTC.

J is TRBJ1-4 and V is TRBV9, with TRBD1 as a possible D gene (6 bases). CDR1 is SGDLS and CDR2 is YYNGEE in the germline V gene. V was cut by 3 bases and J by 3 bases, with 12 bases left in between. This CDR3 is 15 amino acids long. CDR3 amino acids: CASSARTDPNEKLFF. CDR3 DNA: TGTGCCAGCAGCGCCAGGACAGACCCTAATGAAAAACTGTTTTTT.

The rearrangement links TRBV25-1 to TRBJ2-5; 7 bases fit TRBD2. This CDR3 is built from 13 residues. Trimming took 8 bases from V and 5 from J; bases not matched to a gene: 8. Germline V CDR1 and CDR2: MGHDK, SYGVNS. The CDR3 DNA follows: TGTGCCAGCGGGTCGGGACTATTTGAGACCCAGTACTTC. This encodes CASGSGLFETQYF.

The gene calls are TRBV7-8 and TRBJ2-1; D is possibly TRBD2 (5 bases). V lost 5 bases to trimming and J lost 1 base, with 18 bases between them. Germline V lookup: CDR1 SGHVS, CDR2 FQNEAQ. CDR3 length equals 17 residues. CDR3 nucleotide sequence: TGTGCCAGCAGCGCCCAGCTAGCCCCATTTTCCTACAATGAGCAGTTCTTC. Its protein product is CASSAQLAPFSYNEQFF.

V gene TRBV10-1 combines with J gene TRBJ2-5; the D gene is possibly TRBD2 (6 bases). The CDR3 runs 13 residues. Germline V gene sequence: CDR1 WNHNN, CDR2 SYGVQD (reference sequence). V dropped 5 bases and J dropped 2 bases, with 9 bases sitting between them. The CDR3 region is CASSSGLQETQYF. In nucleotides, the CDR3 is TGCGCCAGCAGTTCCGGACTACAAGAGACCCAGTACTTC.

The chain links TRBV7-2 to TRBJ1-1, with D perhaps matching TRBD1 (6 bases). Per the germline V gene, CDR1 is SGHTA and CDR2 is FQGNSA. Between the trimmed V and J ends, which lost 0 bases and 4 bases, there was a span of 9 bases. The CDR3 is made up of 14 amino acids. CDR3 coding DNA: TGTGCCAGCAGCTTAGCGGGGGCTGGCACTGAAGCTTTCTTT. Residues: CASSLAGAGTEAFF.

The chain combines TRBV10-3 with TRBJ1-2; D possibly corresponds to TRBD1 (5 bases). Trimming took off 8 bases at V and 7 bases at J, with 14 bases between the two ends. This CDR3 has 12 residues. Germline values: CDR1 ENHRY, CDR2 SYGVKD. CDR3 DNA sequence: TGTGCCATCTCTGGTCAGGGAATTGGCTACACCTTC. It yields the protein CAISGQGIGYTF.

This clone has a single count. The rearrangement links TRBV5-6 to TRBJ2-1, with 8 bases fitting TRBD2. From germline, CDR1 is SGHDT and CDR2 YYEEEE. Unmatched junction bases numbered 8, after V lost 2 bases and J lost 4 bases. The CDR3 consists of 16 residues. CDR3 DNA sequence: TGTGCCAGCAGCTTAGGTAGCGAGCGGGGGTACAATGAGCAGTTCTTC. Residues: CASSLGSERGYNEQFF.

The rearrangement uses TRBV5-4 and TRBJ2-7; TRBD2 matches at 11 bases. J lost 0 bases, V lost 4 bases, and 6 bases had no gene match. Germline CDR1 reads SGHNT; CDR2 reads YYREEE (reference sequence). The CDR3 runs to 16 residues. CDR3 loop: CASSPGLAASSYEQYF. The CDR3 bases are TGTGCCAGCAGCCCGGGACTAGCGGCGAGCTCCTACGAGCAGTACTTC.

V usage is TRBV7-2 and J usage is TRBJ2-1; the match to TRBD2 covers 12 bases. The CDR3 totals 15 residues. Germline trimming cut 3 bases from V and 6 bases from J; bases unmatched to any gene: 3. The germline gives CDR1 SGHTA, CDR2 FQGNSA. The CDR3 DNA reads as TGTGCCAGCAGCTTGACTAGCGGGAGTCCCAATGAGCAGTTCTTC. Protein product: CASSLTSGSPNEQFF.

CDR3: CASSAQGDFGQPQHF. In DNA, the CDR3 is TGTGCCAGCAGCGCGCAGGGGGATTTTGGTCAGCCCCAGCATTTT. The chain uses TRBV7-2 and TRBJ1-5; 7 bases align to TRBD1. Germline CDR1 is SGHTA and CDR2 is FQGNSA. The ends lost 5 bases at V and 6 bases at J; junction bases unmatched: 10. This CDR3 spans 15 amino acids.

This chain uses TRBV30 with TRBJ1-2, with 7 positions matching TRBD1. V lost 2 bases and J lost 1; bases outside the gene matches: 7. The CDR3 spans 15 residues. In germline, CDR1 is GTSNPN, CDR2 SVGIG (reference sequence). The CDR3 coding sequence is TGTGCCTGGAGTCCCTACAGGGGCGGTAACTATGGCTACACCTTC. Translated, it gives CAWSPYRGGNYGYTF.

The chain employs TRBV7-2 and TRBJ1-2; the D gene is possibly TRBD1 (6 bases). The V gene lost 1 base and the J gene lost 8 bases, with 20 bases spanning the gap. Germline loops: CDR1 SGHTA, CDR2 FQGNSA. The CDR3 contains 16 residues. The CDR3 DNA reads TGTGCCAGCAGCTTAGGCCGGGGCAGGGGTTTCTTCGGCTACACCTTC. This sequence encodes CASSLGRGRGFFGYTF. The variable domain in full, with the rest retrieved from reference TRBV7-2 and TRBJ1-2, is GAGVSQSPSNKVTEKGKDVELRCDPISGHTALYWYRQSLGQGLEFLIYFQGNSAPDKSGLPSDRFSAERTGGSVSTLTIQRTQQEDSAVYLCASSLGRGRGFFGYTFGSGTRLTVV.

Comments on this clone: Other DNA sequences in the same sample also yield this CDR3. The chain carries TRBV5-8 and TRBJ2-7; 7 bases map to TRBD1. Germline values: CDR1 SGHTS, CDR2 YDEGEE. CDR3 size: 14 residues. Trimming took 0 bases from V and 3 from J; bases not matched to a gene: 3. In DNA, the CDR3 is TGTGCCAGCAGCTTGGGACAGGGCCTCTACGAGCAGTACTTC. Its translation: CASSLGQGLYEQYF.

CDR3 coding DNA: TGTGCCAGCATGGAGGACAGGGTTACCGGGGAGCTGTTTTTT. Its protein is CASMEDRVTGELFF. J is TRBJ2-2 and V is TRBV6-5; 8 bases fit TRBD1. The CDR3 runs 14 residues. Germline lookup yields CDR1 MNHEY and CDR2 SVGAGI. The ends lost 7 bases at V and 5 bases at J; junction bases unmatched: 6.

This chain joins TRBV10-3 and TRBJ1-1; D gene ambiguous. The V end lost 3 bases, the J end lost 4 bases, and 12 bases lay between the germline ends. Germline CDR1 and CDR2: ENHRY and SYGVKD. This CDR3 comprises 14 residues. The CDR3 reads CAISERGLTTEAFF. Here the CDR3 DNA reads TGTGCCATCAGTGAAAGAGGGTTGACCACTGAAGCTTTCTTT.

The table lists this clone with a few counts. The chain carries TRBV6-5 and TRBJ2-1, with 8 bases identical to TRBD2. Unmatched junction bases numbered 4, after V lost 6 bases and J lost 3 bases. This CDR3 has 14 amino acids. Germline CDR1 is MNHEY and CDR2 is SVGAGI. The CDR3 loop is CASSGSGDYNEQFF. The DNA for the CDR3 is TGTGCCAGCAGCGGTAGCGGGGACTACAATGAGCAGTTCTTC.

The gene calls are TRBV4-2 and TRBJ2-3; tentative D call: TRBD1 (5 bases). Germline V gene lookup returns CDR1 LGHNA and CDR2 YNFKEQ. This CDR3 is 17 amino acids long. Between the trimmed V and J ends, which lost 0 bases and 2 bases, there was a span of 15 bases. DNA of the CDR3: TGTGCCAGCAGCCAAGAAGGGGTTTCTATGCTCACAGATACGCAGTATTTT. This translates into CASSQEGVSMLTDTQYF.

The table lists this clone with a count of one. For the CDR3, the DNA is TGCAGCGCCCTCGAGGACAGCTACGAGCAGTACTTC. Amino acids: CSALEDSYEQYF. The chain joins TRBV29-1 to TRBJ2-7, with a possible D match to TRBD1 (6 bases). V was shortened by 7 bases and J by 3 bases, with 13 bases between the two germline ends. This CDR3 spans 12 amino acids. The germline gives CDR1 SQVTM, CDR2 ANQGSEA.

The rearrangement joins TRBV7-2 to TRBJ2-7; D gene unclear. The CDR3 has 12 amino acids. CDR1 and CDR2 from the germline V gene are SGHTA and FQGNSA. The V end was cut by 3 bases, the J end by 6 bases, with 9 bases between. In nucleotides, the CDR3 is TGTGCCAGCAGCTTCCCGCCGGGCGAGCAGTACTTC. Protein: CASSFPPGEQYF.

The chain has TRBV11-2 and TRBJ2-5, with D maybe TRBD1 (5 bases). V was shortened by 4 bases and J by 11 bases, with 26 bases between the two germline ends. Germline lookup yields CDR1 SGHAT and CDR2 FQNNGV. The CDR3 spans 16 residues. CDR3 DNA: TGTGCCAGCAGCTCCCAAGGTTCAGGGTTAGTAGGTGAGCAGTACTTC. Protein product: CASSSQGSGLVGEQYF.

In its sample, this clone was seen a few times. The sample carries other DNA sequences with the same CDR3. V is TRBV12-5 and J is TRBJ2-3; no clear D gene. Trimming shortened V by 5 bases and J by 4 bases, and 10 bases separated the two germline ends. The CDR3 has 13 amino acids. CDR1 is LGHNT and CDR2 is FRNRAP in the germline V gene. In DNA, the CDR3 is TGTGCTAGTGGTCTCAGCGAAGCAGATACGCAGTATTTT. Its translation: CASGLSEADTQYF.

The CDR3: CASSQNLGSTDTQYF. CDR3 coding DNA: TGTGCCAGCAGTCAAAATCTAGGTTCCACAGATACGCAGTATTTT. The chain uses TRBV6-1 and TRBJ2-3; no clear D. From germline, CDR1 is MNHNS and CDR2 SASEGT. CDR3 length equals 15 residues. The ends were cut back, 5 bases at V and 2 bases at J, with 14 bases in the middle.

The gene calls are TRBV28 and TRBJ1-1; D is uncertain. Germline CDR1 and CDR2: MDHEN and SYDVKM. This CDR3 has 15 residues. Trimming stripped 7 bases from V and 0 bases from J, with 15 bases between. CDR3 nucleotide sequence: TGTGCCAGCACCCCTGTGGCCGTCGTGAACACTGAAGCTTTCTTT. It is translated as CASTPVAVVNTEAFF.

The chain joins TRBV5-1 to TRBJ2-7; D may be TRBD2 (6 bases). This CDR3 is 13 amino acids long. V was shortened by 4 bases and J by 3 bases, with 11 bases between the two germline ends. CDR1 is SGHRS, CDR2 YFSETQ, per germline. CDR3 sequence reads: CASSPTGDYEQYF. The CDR3 DNA follows: TGCGCCAGCAGCCCGACGGGGGACTACGAGCAGTACTTC.

The rearrangement uses TRBV5-6 and TRBJ2-7; D gene unclear. Trimming shortened V by 2 bases and J by 6 bases, and 6 bases separated the two germline ends. The germline V gene has CDR1 SGHDT and CDR2 YYEEEE. The CDR3 totals 11 residues. Here the CDR3 DNA reads TGTGCCAGCAGCTTTGGCCGCGAGCAGTACTTC. It specifies CASSFGREQYF. Filled out from reference TRBV5-6 and TRBJ2-7, the complete variable domain reads DAGVTQSPTHLIKTRGQQVTLRCSPKSGHDTVSWYQQALGQGPQFIFQYYEEEERQRGNFPDRFSGHQFPNYSSELNVNALLLGDSALYLCASSFGREQYFGPGTRLTVT.

This chain uses TRBV11-3 with TRBJ2-1; 9 nucleotides align to TRBD1. The CDR3 runs 15 residues. The junction had 5 bases not matched to a gene; V was cut back by 5 bases and J by 3 bases. Germline V CDR1 and CDR2: SGHNT, YENEEA. The CDR3 loop is CASSPPGQGYNEQFF. For the CDR3, the DNA is TGTGCCAGCAGCCCCCCGGGACAGGGCTACAATGAGCAGTTCTTC. Full variable domain (missing parts from reference TRBV11-3 and TRBJ2-1): EAGVVQSPRYKIIEKKQPVAFWCNPISGHNTLYWYLQNLGQGPELLIRYENEEAVDDSQLPKDRFSAERLKGVDSTLKIQPAELGDSAVYLCASSPPGQGYNEQFFGPGTRLTVL.